Following are 20 T cell receptor beta chains from one sample sequenced in a study of neurological immune-mediated disorders. A single record per CDR3 protein comes from TCRdb applying MiXCR to the 5' RACE reads. The data show 65,000 to 95,000 distinct CDR3 sequences, with nearly 6% seen just once and roughly 7.3% held by the top ten. Time point here: longitudinal time-point 2. Sequenced sample: PBMCs. The receptor source for this set is a woman aged 60 to 75 with multiple sclerosis.

This clonotype has at least ten counts. This chain links TRBV5-1 with TRBJ2-6; the D is unclear. Germline values: CDR1 SGHRS, CDR2 YFSETQ. Trimming took 1 base from V and 1 from J, leaving 12 bases between them. The CDR3 extends over 17 amino acids. This CDR3 reads CASSLQVTQSGANVLTF. The CDR3 nucleotides read TGCGCCAGCAGCTTGCAGGTGACCCAATCTGGGGCCAACGTCCTGACTTTC.

This clonotype was counted at least ten times. This chain joins TRBV12-3 or TRBV12-4 and TRBJ2-5; tentative D call: TRBD2 (5 bases). V lost 1 base and J lost 5, with 11 bases in between. The CDR3 consists of 14 residues. In DNA, the CDR3 is TGTGCCAGCAGTTTAGAAGGGCGCGGGGAGACCCAGTACTTC. Translation gives CASSLEGRGETQYF.

The rearrangement joins TRBV18 to TRBJ1-2, with D unclear. Per germline, CDR1 KGHSH and CDR2 LQKENI. The CDR3 has 13 amino acids. Trimming took off 1 base at V and 8 bases at J, with 11 bases between the two ends. This CDR3 reads CASSPLAGNGYTF. In DNA, the CDR3 is TGTGCCAGCTCACCACTAGCCGGGAACGGCTACACCTTC.

In this sample, this clonotype turned up many times. The V and J genes are TRBV5-6 and TRBJ2-1; perhaps TRBD1 as D (6 bases). From germline, CDR1 is SGHDT and CDR2 YYEEEE. Trimming took 0 bases from V and 7 from J, leaving 17 bases between them. This CDR3 region has 16 residues. This CDR3 is CASSLGGQGWENEQFF. CDR3 sequence (DNA): TGTGCCAGCAGCTTGGGGGGGCAGGGCTGGGAAAATGAGCAGTTCTTC.

This clonotype was observed many times. The chain combines TRBV5-1 with TRBJ2-2; perhaps TRBD1 as D (5 bases). Germline V gene sequence: CDR1 SGHRS, CDR2 YFSETQ. The CDR3 sequence is 14 residues long. V dropped 4 bases and J dropped 1 base, with 8 bases sitting between them. The CDR3 region has the DNA TGCGCCAGCAGCATAGGACAGAACACCGGGGAGCTGTTTTTT. Its translation: CASSIGQNTGELFF.

The sample holds many counts of this clonotype. The rearrangement links TRBV28 to TRBJ1-4, with D possibly TRBD1 on 5 matching bases. CDR1 and CDR2 from the germline V gene are MDHEN and SYDVKM. Trimming stripped 6 bases from V and 5 bases from J, with 22 bases between. The length of the CDR3 is 17 residues. The CDR3 loop reads CASRLTGFGEGNEKLFF. The CDR3 DNA sequence: TGTGCCAGCAGACTCACCGGCTTCGGCGAGGGGAATGAAAAACTGTTTTTT.

This clonotype was seen at least ten times. V is TRBV6-5 and J is TRBJ1-1, with TRBD1 matching over 8 bases. Trimming cost V 5 bases and J 0 bases; bases outside gene matches: 2. CDR1 and CDR2 (germline): MNHEY, SVGAGI. The CDR3 totals 14 residues. The CDR3 spells CASSQDRVNTEAFF. The CDR3 region has the DNA TGTGCCAGCAGTCAGGACAGGGTGAACACTGAAGCTTTCTTT.

This clonotype was detected many times. The genes are TRBV3-1 and TRBJ2-2, with D uncertain. CDR3 size: 13 residues. Germline loops: CDR1 LGHDT, CDR2 YNNKEL (reference sequence). V was trimmed by 5 bases and J by 2 bases, leaving 6 bases between them. The CDR3 here is CASSIFNTGELFF. The CDR3 DNA sequence: TGTGCCAGCAGCATTTTTAACACCGGGGAGCTGTTTTTT.

This clonotype was seen ten or more times. The rearrangement joins TRBV10-3 to TRBJ2-4; D is possibly TRBD2 (7 bases). Trimming cost V 0 bases and J 6 bases, with 18 bases left between them. Looked up from germline, CDR1 is ENHRY and CDR2 is SYGVKD. The CDR3 extends over 17 amino acids. CDR3 in amino acids: CAISESTGGQLRNIQYF. CDR3 coding DNA: TGTGCCATCAGTGAGTCGACGGGAGGACAGCTACGAAACATTCAGTACTTC.

This clonotype was counted many times. This CDR3 is CASSSEVTQYF. For the CDR3, the DNA is TGCGCCAGCAGCTCGGAAGTGACCCAGTACTTC. The V gene is TRBV5-1, the J gene TRBJ2-5; no firm D call. Trimming left V 3 bases short and J 7 bases short, with 7 bases between. CDR3 size: 11 residues. Per germline, CDR1 SGHRS and CDR2 YFSETQ.

This clonotype was seen repeatedly, ten times or more. The chain recombines TRBV7-8 with TRBJ2-5; D is uncertain. Trimming pared 11 bases from V and 2 bases from J, leaving 18 bases between. This CDR3 spans 14 amino acids. From germline, CDR1 is SGHVS and CDR2 FQNEAQ. The CDR3 spells CAAQKGQLQETQYF. For the CDR3, the DNA is TGTGCCGCTCAGAAAGGGCAGCTTCAAGAGACCCAGTACTTC.

This clonotype showed up many times. The chain employs TRBV5-1 and TRBJ2-1; TRBD1 agrees at 12 bases. The ends lost 1 base at V and 7 bases at J; junction bases unmatched: 6. CDR3 length equals 16 residues. Germline V CDR1 and CDR2: SGHRS, YFSETQ. The CDR3 DNA sequence: TGCGCCAGCAGCTTGACCGGGACAGGGGGCGGGAATGAGCAGTTCTTC. It translates to CASSLTGTGGGNEQFF.

This clonotype was detected ten times or more. V and J are TRBV6-2 or TRBV6-3 and TRBJ1-3; D call uncertain. The CDR3 consists of 18 residues. The germline CDR1 and CDR2 sequences are MNHEY and SVGEGT. Trimming cost V 2 bases and J 0 bases, with 17 bases left between them. CDR3 loop: CASSYRAPRSSSGNTIYF. DNA for the CDR3: TGTGCCAGCAGTTACCGGGCCCCCAGGTCCAGCTCTGGAAACACCATATATTTT.

There are a few counts of this clonotype. The chain is built from TRBV25-1 and TRBJ2-7, with D unclear. In germline, CDR1 is MGHDK, CDR2 SYGVNS. V was cut by 2 bases and J by 7 bases, with 9 bases left in between. This CDR3 spans 12 amino acids. In DNA form, the CDR3 reads TGTGCCAGCAGTGAACCGTGGGAAGAGCAGTACTTC. Residues: CASSEPWEEQYF.

This clonotype has a count of ten or more. The J gene is TRBJ2-1, the V gene TRBV5-1, with D possibly TRBD1 on 5 matching bases. V was pared by 2 bases and J by 7 bases, with 13 bases between. CDR3 size: 14 residues. Per the germline V gene, CDR1 is SGHRS and CDR2 is YFSETQ. This CDR3 reads CASSLSGRANEQFF. Here the CDR3 DNA reads TGCGCCAGCAGCTTATCGGGCAGGGCAAATGAGCAGTTCTTC.

This clonotype was recorded many times. This chain links TRBV7-9 with TRBJ1-1, with D unresolved. This CDR3 is built from 14 residues. Trimming cost V 1 base and J 1 base, with 7 bases left between them. Germline values: CDR1 SEHNR, CDR2 FQNEAQ (reference sequence). The DNA for the CDR3 is TGTGCCAGCAGCTTAGGTCCACAGAACACTGAAGCTTTCTTT. Protein: CASSLGPQNTEAFF.

The table lists this clonotype with many counts. The chain couples TRBV5-1 to TRBJ2-1, with TRBD1 matching over 8 bases. CDR3 length: 16 amino acids. Germline CDR1 is SGHRS and CDR2 is YFSETQ. V lost 0 bases and J lost 5; bases outside the gene matches: 7. CDR3 amino acids: CASSLGQGNTNNEQFF. In DNA, the CDR3 is TGCGCCAGCAGCTTGGGACAGGGGAATACTAACAATGAGCAGTTCTTC.

This clonotype was counted many times. The V call is TRBV3-1, the J call TRBJ2-5; the match to TRBD2 covers 9 bases. The CDR3 covers 17 residues. Germline values: CDR1 LGHDT, CDR2 YNNKEL (reference sequence). The V gene end was trimmed by 4 bases and the J gene end by 5 bases; junction bases not matched to a gene: 14. The CDR3 DNA follows: TGTGCCAGCAGCCGGTCTCGACGGACTAGCGTCTTGGAGACCCAGTACTTC. This gives the protein CASSRSRRTSVLETQYF.

In this sample, this clonotype turned up many times. The chain is built from TRBV24-1 and TRBJ2-1, with D uncertain. V lost 1 base, J lost 11 bases, and 8 bases lay in between. The CDR3 runs 12 residues. Germline V gene data show CDR1 as KGHDR and CDR2 as SFDVKD. For the CDR3, the DNA is TGTGCCACCAGTGATTTAATGTGGAAGCAGTTCTTC. Translation gives CATSDLMWKQFF.

This clonotype was recorded many times. The chain joins TRBV5-1 to TRBJ2-7, with TRBD1 matching over 10 bases. Trimming took 0 bases from V and 7 from J; bases not matched to a gene: 7. The CDR3 sequence is 15 residues long. Germline V CDR1 and CDR2: SGHRS, YFSETQ. The CDR3: CASSLGDRGTGEQYF. CDR3 in DNA: TGCGCCAGCAGCTTGGGGGACAGGGGAACGGGGGAGCAGTACTTC.